This T cell receptor beta chain was captured by sequencing in a study of beta chain features in type 1 diabetes listed by TCRdb under 2018. Turning to the overall study: Mean age, gender distribution, total cell number and subset yield did not differ between patients and healthy donors. The study compared TCRB repertoires of sorted circulating CD4+ T cell subsets between recently diagnosed type 1 diabetes patients and matched healthy donors. Regulatory and stem cell-like memory subsets were obtained from only 8 patients and roughly 8 healthy donors, while naive and central memory subsets were obtained from all 28 donors. A total of roughly 98,000,000 sorted cells were examined across all samples, and a strong correlation was observed between cell number per subset and RNA yield.

Each donor gave one peripheral blood draw, roughly 0.11 L on average, collected into heparinised tubes. Using a panel that included CD45RO, CCR7, CD25, CD127, CD95 and CD27, naive, central memory, regulatory and stem cell-like memory CD4+ T cells were sorted on a BD FACSAria II. A purity above 98% was achieved for all sorted populations. PBMCs were isolated immediately by Lymphoprep density gradient centrifugation and stained directly without culture. So that batch effects would be minimized, each experiment stained and sorted samples in pairs, pairing one healthy donor with one patient. With respect to this clone: It has no known antigen specificity. No quality values exist for individual bases; no much larger clone is one base distant.

Trimming leaves V shorter by 4 bases and J shorter by 2 bases, with the junction holding 8 bases beyond the gene matches. In the germline V gene, CDR1 corresponds to SGHTA and CDR2 to FQGNSA. The CDR3 contains 15 residues, cysteine and phenylalanine counted. Here the CDR3 DNA is all that survives: 45 bases in frame from base 1. The High Capacity cDNA Reverse Transcription Kit was used to reverse transcribe all of the isolated RNA, meaning that expressed TCRB transcripts were what got sequenced. Deep immunoSEQ sequencing was performed on naive, central memory and regulatory T cell samples, with an average of about 3.6 million total reads per sample. Sorted cells were lysed in RLT buffer, and RNA was extracted using DNase-treated RNeasy Micro or Mini kits according to cell number. Each cell subset was processed on its own to prevent cross-contamination, while patient and healthy donor samples were processed together. The immunoSEQ multiplex PCR was used to amplify TCRB sequences from cDNA, yielding 87-bp fragments that span the CDR3 region. Sequencing of the amplicons was performed on the Illumina HiSeq platform. In the paper's pipeline: Synthetic template baselines were used to correct PCR bias computationally, reads within Hamming distance 2 were collapsed together, and singletons that could not be merged were discarded. By aligning reads against IMGT, V, D and J genes, CDR3 length, and insertions or deletions at six rearrangement sites were assigned. Clonotype counts were normalized to sorted cell number within each subset before computing true diversity and Gini coefficients with the tcR R package. The overlap coefficient, calculated on TCRB nucleotide sequences, was used to quantify repertoire sharing. As a proxy for the pre-selection repertoire, out-of-frame TCRB sequences from naive cells were analyzed. TCRdb provides this immuneACCESS table in a form limited to in-frame rearrangements. Some clones are lacking; in checked studies, under half of them reflect an unresolved V gene, and why the rest are absent is not known. Clonal size and the V and J genes are those of that table, whereas D and trimming came from the DNA. The sample table shows some 700,000 clones, and about an eighth are seen once. Clones ranked in the top ten supply 0.022% of the sample.

Study-wide conclusions, independent of this receptor: At VDJ recombination sites, type 1 diabetes patients had fewer insertions and more deleted nucleotides, which implies abnormalities in thymic rearrangement. Because cDNA rather than genomic DNA was sequenced, highly expressing activated cells could have been over-represented, although no difference in activation and CD3 levels was found between groups. HLA sub-analyses involved small numbers of individuals, so any influence of HLA type on TCRB rearrangement remained unresolved. Shorter templates might have been favored by PCR, but patient and control samples were amplified and corrected together, so both groups would have been affected equally by any skew. Naive, central memory and regulatory TCRB repertoires appeared more similar among patients than among healthy donors. Type 1 diabetes patients showed a moderate but significant shortening of TCRB CDR3 length in all four CD4+ subsets.

The chain links TRBV7-2 with TRBJ2-7; a stretch of 7 junction bases matches TRBD1. The TCR was taken from a man between 18 and 29 years old with type 1 diabetes. The sequenced sample consisted of naive CD4+ T cells from blood. This specimen's cell subset or site label, per the study, means: true naive CD4+ T cells. The nucleotides are TGTGCCAGCAGCTGGGCCCGGACAGGAGCCTACGAGCAGTACTTC. Its protein reads: CASSWARTGAYEQYF.